A single sample gave rise to the 26 T cell receptor beta chains below, sequenced in a study of cytomegalovirus exposure and HLA in healthy donors. PCR primers comprised 60 Vbeta and 13 Jbeta primers. Here immunoSEQ multiplex PCR was the method, and the copy in TCRdb shows in-frame clones only, minus some. The repertoire holds about 110,000 clones, with 60% to 75% as singletons. The sample consisted of PBMCs. These receptors came from a male donor in good health and CMV-seropositive.

The CDR3 reads CASRWGPFLAGELFF. Written as DNA, the CDR3 is TGTGCCAGCAGGTGGGGCCCATTTTTGGCCGGGGAGCTGTTTTTT. The chain couples TRBV27 to TRBJ2-2; tentatively, D is TRBD1 (5 bases). The CDR3 is 15 residues long. The germline V gene has CDR1 MNHEY and CDR2 SMNVEV (reference sequence). The germline V and J ends were trimmed by 6 bases and 6 bases, with 17 bases remaining between them.

The V gene is TRBV28, the J gene TRBJ1-3; D unclear. V gave up 2 bases and J gave up 0 bases, with 8 bases separating them. Germline lookup yields CDR1 MDHEN and CDR2 SYDVKM. This CDR3 is built from 15 residues. CDR3 protein: CASSLISSSGNTIYF. The CDR3 coding sequence is TGTGCCAGCAGTTTAATCTCCAGCTCTGGAAACACCATATATTTT.

The J gene is TRBJ1-5, the V gene TRBV2, with 9 bases identical to TRBD1. V trimming: 6 bases; J trimming: 7 bases; junction bases outside the gene matches: 7. Germline V gives CDR1 SNHLY, CDR2 FYNNEI. CDR3 length: 14 residues. The CDR3 DNA reads TGTGCCAGCAGAGGGGGACAGGGAGGGCAGCCCCAGCATTTT. Its translation is CASRGGQGGQPQHF. The full variable domain, in which reference TRBV2 and TRBJ1-5 provide the parts outside the CDR3, is EPEVTQTPSHQVTQMGQEVILRCVPISNHLYFYWYRQILGQKVEFLVSFYNNEISEKSEIFDDQFSVERPDGSNFTLKIRSTKLEDSAMYFCASRGGQGGQPQHFGDGTRLSIL.

This chain joins TRBV7-7 and TRBJ1-1; D is unclear. CDR3 length: 13 residues. V was trimmed by 5 bases and J by 3 bases, leaving 10 bases between them. The germline V gene encodes CDR1 SSHAT and CDR2 FNYEAQ (reference sequence). The CDR3 loop reads CASSALGYTEAFF. In DNA, the CDR3 is TGTGCCAGCAGCGCCCTAGGTTACACTGAAGCTTTCTTT.

V usage is TRBV5-6 and J usage is TRBJ2-3; tentative D call: TRBD1 (6 bases). The CDR3 has 14 residues. Germline CDR1 and CDR2: SGHDT and YYEEEE. With 2 bases removed from V and 3 bases from J, the gap between germline ends came to 10 bases. CDR3 DNA sequence: TGTGCCAGCAGCTTTGGACAGCCTACAGATACGCAGTATTTT. Protein sequence: CASSFGQPTDTQYF.

The chain is built from TRBV28 and TRBJ2-4; D possibly corresponds to TRBD1 (6 bases). The germline CDR1 and CDR2 sequences are MDHEN and SYDVKM. This CDR3 contains 14 residues. The V end was cut by 6 bases, the J end by 0 bases, with 9 bases between. For the CDR3, the DNA is TGTGCCAGCAGCGAACAGGGAGCCAAAAACATTCAGTACTTC. This codes for CASSEQGAKNIQYF. Filled out from reference TRBV28 and TRBJ2-4, the complete variable domain reads DVKVTQSSRYLVKRTGEKVFLECVQDMDHENMFWYRQDPGLGLRLIYFSYDVKMKEKGDIPEGYSVSREKKERFSLILESASTNQTSMYLCASSEQGAKNIQYFGAGTRLSVL.

This chain joins TRBV25-1 and TRBJ1-5, with TRBD1 matching 9 bases. V shed 1 base and J 5 bases; nucleotides not matched to a gene: 9. The CDR3 is made up of 17 amino acids. In germline, CDR1 is MGHDK, CDR2 SYGVNS. The CDR3 coding sequence is TGTGCCAGCAGTGAATCCCACGGGACAGGGATTCATCAGCCCCAGCATTTT. This translates into CASSESHGTGIHQPQHF.

The count of this clone is one. V and J are TRBV6-5 and TRBJ2-3; 7 bases fit TRBD2. The CDR3 loop spans 15 amino acids. Germline V gene lookup returns CDR1 MNHEY and CDR2 SVGAGI. With 0 bases clipped from V and 3 bases from J, the junction kept 3 bases outside the gene matches. CDR3 DNA: TGTGCCAGCAGTTACTCGGGGGGGTCTACAGATACGCAGTATTTT. Encoded protein: CASSYSGGSTDTQYF.

The CDR3 bases are TGTGCCAGCAGTGAAGGGCGGGAGGTCTACGAGCAGTACTTC. It yields the protein CASSEGREVYEQYF. The J gene is TRBJ2-7, the V gene TRBV2, with 8 bases lining up with TRBD2. CDR3 length equals 14 residues. V was pared by 1 base and J by 3 bases, with 2 bases of the junction left unmatched. Germline CDR1 and CDR2: SNHLY and FYNNEI.

A few counts support this clone. The chain couples TRBV7-2 to TRBJ1-1; 10 bases are a match to TRBD1. The trim removed 6 bases at V and 0 bases at J, leaving 10 bases unmatched. The length of the CDR3 is 17 residues. CDR1 SGHTA and CDR2 FQGNSA come from the germline V gene. The CDR3 sequence: CASSTIDRGRVNTEAFF. CDR3 DNA sequence: TGTGCCAGCAGTACAATAGACAGGGGGCGCGTGAACACTGAAGCTTTCTTT.

Concerning this clone: Germline is not matched at one junction end, which may reflect a read error. This rearrangement joins TRBV7-9 to TRBJ1-1, with TRBD1 identical over 9 bases. Germline V gene data show CDR1 as SEHNR and CDR2 as FQNEAQ (reference sequence). CDR3 length: 13 residues. The CDR3: CSSIETGGTEAFF. In DNA, the CDR3 is TGTTCCAGCATCGAGACAGGGGGCACTGAAGCTTTCTTT.

The chain employs TRBV9 and TRBJ2-3; D possibly corresponds to TRBD1 (5 bases). The CDR3 is 16 amino acids. Per the germline V gene, CDR1 is SGDLS and CDR2 is YYNGEE. The V and J ends lost 4 bases and 2 bases respectively, with 17 bases between them. The CDR3 protein is CASSFGAAEDTDTQYF. The CDR3 DNA reads as TGTGCCAGCAGCTTTGGGGCGGCGGAAGACACAGATACGCAGTATTTT.

This chain joins TRBV9 and TRBJ2-3; TRBD2 aligns across 8 bases. Germline CDR1 reads SGDLS; CDR2 reads YYNGEE. After removal of 3 bases from V and 4 bases from J, the junction contained 7 bases not matched to a gene. The CDR3 covers 15 residues. CDR3 DNA: TGTGCCAGCAGCGCCAACGGGGGGGGCGCAGATACGCAGTATTTT. It encodes CASSANGGGADTQYF.

The chain couples TRBV9 to TRBJ1-1; 7 nucleotides match TRBD1. CDR3 length: 15 amino acids. The germline CDR1 and CDR2 sequences are SGDLS and YYNGEE. V trimming: 4 bases; J trimming: 3 bases; junction bases outside the gene matches: 9. This chain's CDR3 is CASSFRDSGYTEAFF. The CDR3 DNA is TGTGCCAGCAGCTTTAGGGACAGTGGGTACACTGAAGCTTTCTTT.

This clone has just one count. At one end the junction does not follow the germline gene, possibly because of a read error. The chain couples TRBV2 to TRBJ2-7; TRBD1 aligns across 10 bases. The CDR3 is 10 amino acids. Germline values: CDR1 SNHLY, CDR2 FYNNEI. CDR3 loop: CASGGTGVPF. As DNA, the CDR3 is TGTGCCAGCGGTGGGACAGGGGTCCCCTTC.

This clone was picked up a small number of times. CDR3 sequence: CASSPIWGPSSYEQYF. The CDR3 coding sequence is TGTGCCAGCAGCCCCATTTGGGGCCCCAGCTCCTACGAGCAGTACTTC. The chain employs TRBV6-6 and TRBJ2-7; maybe TRBD1 (5 bases). Deletions cut 6 bases from V and 0 bases from J, with 18 bases between. This CDR3 region has 16 residues. Per the germline V gene, CDR1 is MNHNY and CDR2 is SVGAGI (reference sequence).

This sequence joins TRBV10-3 and TRBJ2-7; 10 positions agree with TRBD2. The germline V gene has CDR1 ENHRY and CDR2 SYGVKD. The length of the CDR3 is 19 residues. V trimming: 2 bases; J trimming: 0 bases; junction bases outside the gene matches: 13. CDR3 sequence: CAISEIPRVGLADSYEQYF. In DNA, the CDR3 is TGTGCCATCAGTGAGATTCCCCGAGTAGGACTAGCGGACTCCTACGAGCAGTACTTC.

This chain links TRBV10-3 with TRBJ2-5; TRBD2 might be the D (6 bases). The CDR3 is 12 residues long. Trimming shortened V by 3 bases and J by 4 bases, and 6 bases separated the two germline ends. Germline loops: CDR1 ENHRY, CDR2 SYGVKD. The CDR3 here is CAISDGGETQYF. The CDR3 DNA reads as TGTGCCATCAGTGACGGGGGAGAGACCCAGTACTTC.

As for this clone: At the DNA level, this CDR3 is encoded by other sequences in the same sample as well. The rearrangement uses TRBV7-9 and TRBJ2-7; 8 bases match TRBD1. This CDR3 contains 14 residues. Germline V lookup: CDR1 SEHNR, CDR2 FQNEAQ (reference sequence). Unmatched junction bases numbered 5, after V lost 5 bases and J lost 2 bases. CDR3 DNA sequence: TGTGCCAGCAGCCCCGGACAGGGAGCCTACGAGCAGTACTTC. Translated, it gives CASSPGQGAYEQYF.

The chain combines TRBV5-1 with TRBJ2-2; no definite D call. V lost 4 bases, J lost 0 bases, and 7 bases lay in between. From germline, CDR1 is SGHRS and CDR2 YFSETQ. The CDR3 covers 14 residues. CDR3 region: CASSPLANTGELFF. Here the CDR3 DNA reads TGCGCCAGCAGCCCCCTCGCGAACACCGGGGAGCTGTTTTTT.

In DNA form, the CDR3 reads TGTGCCGCCGGGACAGGGGTTGGAAACACCATATATTTT. This translates into CAAGTGVGNTIYF. The genes are TRBV6-6 and TRBJ1-3; 10 positions agree with TRBD1. Looked up from germline, CDR1 is MNHNY and CDR2 is SVGAGI (reference sequence). With V trimmed by 11 bases and J by 3 bases, 4 bases remained unmatched. The CDR3 extends over 13 amino acids.

In this sample, this clone turned up once. The V call is TRBV5-1, the J call TRBJ2-7, with a weak D call TRBD2 (6 bases). Germline CDR1 reads SGHRS; CDR2 reads YFSETQ. V lost 3 bases, J lost 7 bases, and 14 bases lay in between. The CDR3 has 13 residues. CDR3: CASSWPGGSEQYF. The CDR3 bases are TGCGCCAGCAGCTGGCCCGGGGGTTCAGAGCAGTACTTC.

V is TRBV9 and J is TRBJ2-7; weak D call: TRBD2 (6 bases). The CDR3 has 14 residues. The V gene lost 0 bases and the J gene lost 3 bases, with 10 bases spanning the gap. Germline CDR1 SGDLS, CDR2 YYNGEE. The CDR3 reads CASSVADGSYEQYF. In DNA form, the CDR3 reads TGTGCCAGCAGCGTAGCGGACGGGAGCTACGAGCAGTACTTC.

The chain recombines TRBV7-2 with TRBJ1-6, with TRBD1 as a possible D gene (6 bases). Germline V CDR1 and CDR2: SGHTA, FQGNSA. V dropped 4 bases and J dropped 10 bases, with 11 bases sitting between them. This CDR3 region has 13 residues. CDR3 sequence: CASSSQGGSPLHF. Here the CDR3 DNA reads TGTGCCAGCAGCTCCCAAGGGGGATCACCCCTCCACTTT.

The chain carries TRBV2 and TRBJ2-2, with D possibly being TRBD1 (5 bases). CDR1 and CDR2 (germline): SNHLY, FYNNEI. The CDR3 consists of 14 residues. V was clipped by 10 bases and J by 0 bases, with 12 bases between them. The chain's CDR3 is CATLRTTNTGELFF. The DNA for the CDR3 is TGTGCCACCCTCCGGACAACGAACACCGGGGAGCTGTTTTTT.

The chain joins TRBV27 to TRBJ1-5, with 7 bases matching TRBD1. The CDR3 spans 15 residues. Per the germline V gene, CDR1 is MNHEY and CDR2 is SMNVEV (reference sequence). The J segment lost 6 bases and the V segment lost 6 bases, leaving 11 bases of the junction unmatched. The CDR3 loop is CASSRGQGVGQPQHF. CDR3 nucleotides: TGTGCCAGCAGCCGCGGGCAGGGGGTCGGTCAGCCCCAGCATTTT.